The rows below give T cell receptor beta chains drawn from one sample of a study of CD8 T cells in ankylosing spondylitis. A single record per CDR3 protein comes from TCRdb applying MiXCR to the 5' RACE reads. Among around 220,000 distinct CDR3 sequences listed, around 16% were seen once. The sequenced sample was blood, either unsorted or a sorted T cell fraction (not recorded which). The source of these receptors is a male donor with ankylosing spondylitis. CDR3s leave out the opening cysteine and the closing phenylalanine or tryptophan.

j_gene: TRBJ1-2; v_gene: TRBV3-1; CDR3aa: ASSPEGAPIYGYT
j_gene: TRBJ2-7; v_gene: TRBV7-2; CDR3aa: ASSQHELSYEQY
j_gene: TRBJ2-1; v_gene: TRBV27; CDR3aa: ASKFYGSYNEQF
j_gene: TRBJ2-7; v_gene: TRBV4-1; CDR3aa: ASSQDLAGSSYEQY
j_gene: TRBJ2-7; v_gene: TRBV20-1; CDR3aa: SASARGGPYTYEQY
j_gene: TRBJ1-1; v_gene: TRBV5-6; CDR3aa: ASSSREGLNTEAF
j_gene: TRBJ2-1; v_gene: TRBV11-2; CDR3aa: ASSLEAVLYNEQF
j_gene: TRBJ2-3; v_gene: TRBV9; CDR3aa: ASSGGLAGRSSTDTQY
j_gene: TRBJ2-7; v_gene: TRBV7-9; CDR3aa: ASSPGGLYEQY
j_gene: TRBJ1-1; v_gene: TRBV6-1; CDR3aa: ASRDQGRVGTEAF
j_gene: TRBJ2-5; v_gene: TRBV12-3/TRBV12-4; CDR3aa: ASLLTTGVYQETQY
j_gene: TRBJ2-7; v_gene: TRBV7-9; CDR3aa: ASSLAGTGTFSYEQY
j_gene: TRBJ2-3; v_gene: TRBV28; CDR3aa: ASTLTDTSTDTQY
j_gene: TRBJ1-1; v_gene: TRBV12-3/TRBV12-4; CDR3aa: ASSSPQENTEAF
j_gene: TRBJ1-1; v_gene: TRBV29-1; CDR3aa: SVESRDTEAF
j_gene: TRBJ2-1; v_gene: TRBV14; CDR3aa: ASSPLTAYNEQF
j_gene: TRBJ1-1; v_gene: TRBV9; CDR3aa: ASSVGQENTEAF
j_gene: TRBJ2-1; v_gene: TRBV4-1; CDR3aa: ASSPLETNEQF
j_gene: TRBJ2-7; v_gene: TRBV7-9; CDR3aa: ASSYPGQGEYEQY
j_gene: TRBJ1-2; v_gene: TRBV11-1; CDR3aa: ASSPNWDRDRASSGGYT
j_gene: TRBJ1-1; v_gene: TRBV7-8; CDR3aa: ASSVDRGFGEAF
j_gene: TRBJ2-7; v_gene: TRBV10-3; CDR3aa: AISEGPLEQY
j_gene: TRBJ2-3; v_gene: TRBV12-3/TRBV12-4; CDR3aa: ASRPPESTDTQY
j_gene: TRBJ1-4; v_gene: TRBV6-2/TRBV6-3; CDR3aa: ASTAGVASATNEKLF
j_gene: TRBJ2-5; v_gene: TRBV4-1; CDR3aa: ASSLAGTGTETQY
j_gene: TRBJ2-5; v_gene: TRBV12-3/TRBV12-4; CDR3aa: ASSRGTGGMRETQY
j_gene: TRBJ2-3; v_gene: TRBV6-1; CDR3aa: ASSTGVRSTDTQY
j_gene: TRBJ1-5; v_gene: TRBV12-3/TRBV12-4; CDR3aa: ASSPGYGNQPQH
j_gene: TRBJ2-2; v_gene: TRBV15; CDR3aa: ATSSPGQQNTGELF
j_gene: TRBJ1-1; v_gene: TRBV14; CDR3aa: ASSQGGYTEAF
j_gene: TRBJ2-2; v_gene: TRBV19; CDR3aa: ASMVSANTGELF
j_gene: TRBJ1-5; v_gene: TRBV12-3/TRBV12-4; CDR3aa: VSSLGSPHQPQH
j_gene: TRBJ2-7; v_gene: TRBV3-1; CDR3aa: ASSPFGRGYEQY
j_gene: TRBJ2-1; v_gene: TRBV11-1; CDR3aa: ASSYPCRQGICEQF
j_gene: TRBJ2-1; v_gene: TRBV18; CDR3aa: ASSPLSGGDSGEQF
j_gene: TRBJ1-2; v_gene: TRBV10-2; CDR3aa: ASSGGWTDYGYT
j_gene: TRBJ2-1; v_gene: TRBV25-1; CDR3aa: ATALTSYEQF
j_gene: TRBJ2-7; v_gene: TRBV12-3/TRBV12-4; CDR3aa: ASSFDLGVGEQY
j_gene: TRBJ2-5; v_gene: TRBV7-2; CDR3aa: ASSLGGGPGETQY
j_gene: TRBJ2-2; v_gene: TRBV4-1; CDR3aa: ASSTSGRGTGELF
j_gene: TRBJ2-7; v_gene: TRBV7-9; CDR3aa: ASSFRTSGTYEQY
j_gene: TRBJ2-1; v_gene: TRBV24-1; CDR3aa: ATARSGSDNEQF
j_gene: TRBJ2-2; v_gene: TRBV12-3/TRBV12-4; CDR3aa: ASSLVGPRELF
j_gene: TRBJ2-1; v_gene: TRBV7-9; CDR3aa: ASSLVAEYNEQF
j_gene: TRBJ2-1; v_gene: TRBV12-3/TRBV12-4; CDR3aa: ASSFSFGVDSYNEQF
j_gene: TRBJ2-1; v_gene: TRBV9; CDR3aa: ASSLHPSSYNEQF
j_gene: TRBJ1-3; v_gene: TRBV12-3/TRBV12-4; CDR3aa: ASSDSQDPGNTIY
j_gene: TRBJ1-3; v_gene: TRBV2; CDR3aa: ASQSISSGNTIY
j_gene: TRBJ2-7; v_gene: TRBV11-2; CDR3aa: ASSPPLGYEQY
j_gene: TRBJ2-3; v_gene: TRBV5-4; CDR3aa: ASSLAGGLGGGTDTQY
j_gene: TRBJ2-3; v_gene: TRBV19; CDR3aa: ASSISGEGTQY
j_gene: TRBJ2-1; v_gene: TRBV10-2; CDR3aa: ASTIGLESEQF
j_gene: TRBJ2-2; v_gene: TRBV6-2/TRBV6-3; CDR3aa: ASRGPPAGTEKPNTGELF
j_gene: TRBJ2-7; v_gene: TRBV11-2; CDR3aa: ASSLEVGLSYEQY
j_gene: TRBJ2-3; v_gene: TRBV24-1; CDR3aa: ATSGGGADTQY
j_gene: TRBJ1-2; v_gene: TRBV7-8; CDR3aa: ASSFSDRGDGYT
j_gene: TRBJ2-3; v_gene: TRBV4-3; CDR3aa: ASSQGVSGGGDTQY
j_gene: TRBJ2-5; v_gene: TRBV12-3/TRBV12-4; CDR3aa: ASTRTSGLGSETQY
j_gene: TRBJ2-1; v_gene: TRBV5-1; CDR3aa: ASSLAVAGPSSYNEQF
j_gene: TRBJ1-2; v_gene: TRBV11-2; CDR3aa: ASSTPAGDNYGYT